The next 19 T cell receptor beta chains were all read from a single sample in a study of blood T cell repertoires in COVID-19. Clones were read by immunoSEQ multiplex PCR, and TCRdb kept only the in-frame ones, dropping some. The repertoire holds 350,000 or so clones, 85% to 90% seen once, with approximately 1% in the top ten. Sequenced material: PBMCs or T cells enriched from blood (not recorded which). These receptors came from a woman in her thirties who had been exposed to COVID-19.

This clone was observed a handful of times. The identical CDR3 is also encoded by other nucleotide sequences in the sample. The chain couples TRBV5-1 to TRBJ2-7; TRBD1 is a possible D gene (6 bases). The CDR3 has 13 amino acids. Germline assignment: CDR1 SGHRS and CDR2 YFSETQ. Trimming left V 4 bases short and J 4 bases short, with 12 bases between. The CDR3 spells CASSLDSLYEQYF. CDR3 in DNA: TGCGCCAGCAGCCTGGACAGTCTGTACGAGCAGTACTTC.

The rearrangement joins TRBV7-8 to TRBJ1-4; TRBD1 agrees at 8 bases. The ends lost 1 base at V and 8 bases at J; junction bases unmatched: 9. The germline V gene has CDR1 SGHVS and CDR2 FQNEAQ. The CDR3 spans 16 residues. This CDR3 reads CASSLVQGGLGEKLFF. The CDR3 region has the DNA TGTGCCAGCAGCTTAGTACAGGGGGGGCTGGGAGAAAAACTGTTTTTT. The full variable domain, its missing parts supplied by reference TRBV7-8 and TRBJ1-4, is GAGVSQSPRYKVAKRGQDVALRCDPISGHVSLFWYQQALGQGPEFLTYFQNEAQLDKSGLPSDRFFAERPEGSVSTLKIQRTQQEDSAVYLCASSLVQGGLGEKLFFGSGTQLSVL.

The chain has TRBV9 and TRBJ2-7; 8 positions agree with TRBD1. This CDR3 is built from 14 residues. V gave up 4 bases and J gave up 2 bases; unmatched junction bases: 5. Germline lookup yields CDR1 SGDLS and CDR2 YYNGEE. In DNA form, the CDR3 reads TGTGCCAGCAGCACCGGGACAGGTGCCTACGAGCAGTACTTC. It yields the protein CASSTGTGAYEQYF.

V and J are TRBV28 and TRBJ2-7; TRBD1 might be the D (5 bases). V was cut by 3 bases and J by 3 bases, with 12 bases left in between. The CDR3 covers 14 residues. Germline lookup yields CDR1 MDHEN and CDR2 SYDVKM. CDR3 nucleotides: TGTGCCAGCAGTTTGGCCCGCAGGGTCTACGAGCAGTACTTC. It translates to CASSLARRVYEQYF.

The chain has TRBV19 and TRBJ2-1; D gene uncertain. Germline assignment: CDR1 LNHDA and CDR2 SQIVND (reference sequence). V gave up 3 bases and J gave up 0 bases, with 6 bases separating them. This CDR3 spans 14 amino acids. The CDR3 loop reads CASSMAPSYNEQFF. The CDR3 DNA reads TGTGCCAGTAGTATGGCACCCTCCTACAATGAGCAGTTCTTC.

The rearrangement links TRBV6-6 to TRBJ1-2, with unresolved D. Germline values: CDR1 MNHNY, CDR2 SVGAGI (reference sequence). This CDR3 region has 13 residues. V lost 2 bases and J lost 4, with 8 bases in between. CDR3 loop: CASSYGSSYGYTF. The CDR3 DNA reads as TGTGCCAGCAGTTACGGTTCCAGCTATGGCTACACCTTC.

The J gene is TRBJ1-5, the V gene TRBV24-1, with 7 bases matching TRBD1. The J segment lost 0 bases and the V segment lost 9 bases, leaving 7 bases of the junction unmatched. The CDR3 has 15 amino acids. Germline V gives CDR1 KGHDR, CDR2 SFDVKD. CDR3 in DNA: TGTGCCACCGGGAAGGGGGCCGATAGCAATCAGCCCCAGCATTTT. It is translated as CATGKGADSNQPQHF.

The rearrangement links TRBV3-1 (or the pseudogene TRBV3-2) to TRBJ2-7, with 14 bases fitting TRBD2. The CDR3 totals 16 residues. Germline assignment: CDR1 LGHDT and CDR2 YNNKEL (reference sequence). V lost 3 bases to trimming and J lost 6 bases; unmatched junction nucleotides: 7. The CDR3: CASSHLGLAGVGEQYF. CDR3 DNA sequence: TGTGCCAGCAGCCACTTGGGACTAGCGGGAGTTGGCGAGCAGTACTTC.

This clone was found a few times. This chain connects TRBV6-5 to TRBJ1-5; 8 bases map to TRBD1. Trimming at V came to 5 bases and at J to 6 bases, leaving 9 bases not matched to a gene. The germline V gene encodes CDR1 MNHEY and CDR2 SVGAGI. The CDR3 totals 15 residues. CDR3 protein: CASSHGQGPGQPQHF. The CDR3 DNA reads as TGTGCCAGCAGTCACGGACAGGGACCGGGTCAGCCCCAGCATTTT.

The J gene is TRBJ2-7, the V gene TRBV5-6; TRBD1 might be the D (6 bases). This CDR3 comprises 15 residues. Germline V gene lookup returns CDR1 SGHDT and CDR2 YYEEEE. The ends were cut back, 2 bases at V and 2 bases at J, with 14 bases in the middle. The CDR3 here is CASSFNPGAAYEQYF. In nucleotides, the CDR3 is TGTGCCAGCAGCTTTAATCCAGGGGCGGCCTACGAGCAGTACTTC.

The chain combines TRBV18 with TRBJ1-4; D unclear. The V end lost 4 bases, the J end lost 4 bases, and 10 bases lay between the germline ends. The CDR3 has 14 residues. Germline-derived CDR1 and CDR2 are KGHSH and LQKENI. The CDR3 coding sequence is TGTGCCAGCTCACTCGCCAGTCTTAATGAAAAACTGTTTTTT. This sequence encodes CASSLASLNEKLFF.

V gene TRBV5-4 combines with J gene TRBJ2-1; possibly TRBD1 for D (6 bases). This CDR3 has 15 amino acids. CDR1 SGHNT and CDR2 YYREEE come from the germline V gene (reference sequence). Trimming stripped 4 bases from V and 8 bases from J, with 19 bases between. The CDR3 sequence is CASSPSLGQSDEQFF. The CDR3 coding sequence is TGTGCCAGCAGCCCCTCACTAGGACAGTCGGATGAGCAGTTCTTC.

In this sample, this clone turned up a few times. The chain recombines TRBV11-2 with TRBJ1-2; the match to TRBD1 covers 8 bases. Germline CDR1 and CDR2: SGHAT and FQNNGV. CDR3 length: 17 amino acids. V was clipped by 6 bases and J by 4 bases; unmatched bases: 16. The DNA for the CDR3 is TGTGCCAGCAGACCGATGCCAGGACAGGGAAACGCCTATGGCTACACCTTC. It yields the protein CASRPMPGQGNAYGYTF.

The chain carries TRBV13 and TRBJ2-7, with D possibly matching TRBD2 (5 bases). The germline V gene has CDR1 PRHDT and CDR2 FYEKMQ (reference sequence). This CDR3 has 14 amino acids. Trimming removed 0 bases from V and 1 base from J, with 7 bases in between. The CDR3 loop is CASSLGRVSYEQYF. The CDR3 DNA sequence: TGTGCCAGCAGCTTAGGGAGGGTTTCCTACGAGCAGTACTTC. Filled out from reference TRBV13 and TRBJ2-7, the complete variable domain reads AAGVIQSPRHLIKEKRETATLKCYPIPRHDTVYWYQQGPGQDPQFLISFYEKMQSDKGSIPDRFSAQQFSDYHSELNMSSLELGDSALYFCASSLGRVSYEQYFGPGTRLTVT.

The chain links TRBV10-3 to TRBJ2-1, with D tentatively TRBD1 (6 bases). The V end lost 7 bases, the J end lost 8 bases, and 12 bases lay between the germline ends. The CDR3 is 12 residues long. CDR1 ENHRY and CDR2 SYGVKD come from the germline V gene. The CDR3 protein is CAITHGGHEQFF. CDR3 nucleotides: TGTGCCATCACTCATGGGGGCCATGAGCAGTTCTTC.

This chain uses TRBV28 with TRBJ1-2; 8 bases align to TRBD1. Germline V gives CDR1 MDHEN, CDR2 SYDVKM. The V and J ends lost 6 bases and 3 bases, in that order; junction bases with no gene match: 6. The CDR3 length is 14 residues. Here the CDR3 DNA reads TGTGCCAGCAGACCAGGACAGGGCCACTATGGCTACACCTTC. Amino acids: CASRPGQGHYGYTF.

CDR3 region: CAWGTGGGTGELFF. CDR3 nucleotides: TGTGCCTGGGGGACAGGGGGAGGCACCGGGGAGCTGTTTTTT. This chain links TRBV30 with TRBJ2-2, with 11 bases that match TRBD1. V lost 5 bases to trimming and J lost 4 bases; unmatched junction nucleotides: 3. This CDR3 is 14 amino acids long. Germline V gene sequence: CDR1 GTSNPN, CDR2 SVGIG (reference sequence).

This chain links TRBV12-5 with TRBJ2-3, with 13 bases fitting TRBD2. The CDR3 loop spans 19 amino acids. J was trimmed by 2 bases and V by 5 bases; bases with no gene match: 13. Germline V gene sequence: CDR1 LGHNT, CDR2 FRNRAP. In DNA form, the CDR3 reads TGTGCTAGTGGTCCCATGAGGGGACTAGCGGGACGGATCACAGATACGCAGTATTTT. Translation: CASGPMRGLAGRITDTQYF.

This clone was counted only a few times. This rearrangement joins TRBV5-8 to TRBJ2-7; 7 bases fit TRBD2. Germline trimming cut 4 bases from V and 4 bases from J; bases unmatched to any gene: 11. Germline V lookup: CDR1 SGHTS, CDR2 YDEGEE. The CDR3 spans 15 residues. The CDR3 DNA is TGTGCCAGCAGCCGGACGGGGCAAGCGGGGTACGAGCAGTACTTC. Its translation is CASSRTGQAGYEQYF.